What follows describes a single T cell receptor (beta chain). Its antigen is as yet unknown. The data belong to a study of shared clonotypes between healthy human individuals. In germline, CDR1 is LNHDA, CDR2 SQIVND (reference sequence). The CDR3 totals 16 residues. The ends were cut back, 4 bases at V and 2 bases at J, with 15 bases in the middle. Naive-designated CD8 cells lacked CD45RO, were positively enriched for CCR7, and omitted terminally differentiated effector memory CD45RA+ cells. Some clones are missing from TCRdb's copy, which holds only in-frame ones; the method was immunoSEQ multiplex PCR. The profile covers about 820,000 clones, with around 93% appearing a single time and less than 25% taken by the ten largest. Study-wide findings and caveats: In several donors, around 4.5% of naive CD4 clonotypes appeared in common.

This sequence was found in a man younger than 45 in good health. The genes are TRBV19 and TRBJ1-5, with D maybe TRBD1 (5 bases). Source material: naive CD8+ T cells sorted from blood. The CDR3 here is CASSNRGPAGNQPQHF. CDR3 sequence (DNA): TGTGCCAGTAGTAATAGGGGCCCCGCGGGCAATCAGCCCCAGCATTTT.